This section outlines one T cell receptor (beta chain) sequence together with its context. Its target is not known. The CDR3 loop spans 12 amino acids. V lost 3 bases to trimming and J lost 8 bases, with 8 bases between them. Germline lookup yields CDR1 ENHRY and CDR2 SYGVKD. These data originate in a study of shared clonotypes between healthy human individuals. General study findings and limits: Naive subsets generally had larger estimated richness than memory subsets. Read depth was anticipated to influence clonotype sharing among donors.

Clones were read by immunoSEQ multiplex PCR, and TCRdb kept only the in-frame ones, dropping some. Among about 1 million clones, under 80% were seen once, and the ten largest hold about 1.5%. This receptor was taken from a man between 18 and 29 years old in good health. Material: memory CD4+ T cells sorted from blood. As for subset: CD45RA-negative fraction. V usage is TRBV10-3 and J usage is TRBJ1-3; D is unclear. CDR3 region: CAISESWDTIYF. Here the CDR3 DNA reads TGTGCCATCAGTGAATCATGGGACACCATATATTTT.